This T cell receptor (beta chain) comes out of a study of persistence of HIV-infected CD4 T cells. On the study more broadly: Isolated cells were CMV- and HIV-1 Gag-responding CD4+ T cells.

Remarks on this clone: Its antigen is not identified.

An overlapping HIV-1 Gag peptide pool stimulated these cells at about 0.91 ug/peptide/mL. Memory cells lacking CD40L and CD69 with high CD45RO were sorted. The CDR3 is 15 amino acids. V lost 2 bases and J lost 7; bases outside the gene matches: 4. Germline CDR1 reads ENHRY; CDR2 reads SYGVKD. This was the immunoSEQ version 4 assay in survey mode. Some clones are missing from TCRdb's copy, which holds only in-frame ones; the method was immunoSEQ multiplex PCR. The table records some 32,000 clones, roughly 80% of them present only once. J is TRBJ2-1 and V is TRBV10-3; 11 bases fit TRBD2. Sample: CD4+ T cells sorted from PBMCs after roughly 19-hour stimulation, taken from a patient who received antiretroviral therapy. The sequence derives from an adult woman with HIV who was CMV-seropositive. CDR3 DNA: TGTGCCATCAGTGAGGTTGCTAGCGGGAGGAATGAGCAGTTCTTC. This gives the protein CAISEVASGRNEQFF.